This T cell receptor beta chain was observed in a study of early T cells in non-severe SARS-CoV-2 infection. The overall study: Whole-blood bulk RNA, unsorted, was sequenced, and chains were unpaired.

Separate cDNA molecules each had unique molecular identifiers attached to them. TCRdb called the 5' RACE reads again in MiXCR, with one record for every CDR3 protein. The repertoire includes some 30,000 distinct CDR3 sequences, around 4.2% of them detected once, and 7.5% to 9% sits in the top ten. Study-level findings and limits: The matching step, a VDJdb search, favored anti-spike CD8 responses and missed private and CD4 specificities.

This clonotype was seen repeatedly, ten times or more. Its target is unknown. Sequencing was done on a sample of whole blood. The sequence was collected from an adult who was a healthcare worker with PCR-confirmed SARS-CoV-2 infection or an uninfected control (not recorded which).

The CDR3 DNA is TGCAGCGTTGAAGGGTCCGGGGAGCTGTTTTTT. As protein: CSVEGSGELFF. The chain is built from TRBV29-1 and TRBJ2-2; D is unresolved. CDR1 SQVTM and CDR2 ANQGSEA come from the germline V gene. The CDR3 has 11 amino acids. V lost 1 base and J 6 bases, leaving 3 bases between the germline ends.